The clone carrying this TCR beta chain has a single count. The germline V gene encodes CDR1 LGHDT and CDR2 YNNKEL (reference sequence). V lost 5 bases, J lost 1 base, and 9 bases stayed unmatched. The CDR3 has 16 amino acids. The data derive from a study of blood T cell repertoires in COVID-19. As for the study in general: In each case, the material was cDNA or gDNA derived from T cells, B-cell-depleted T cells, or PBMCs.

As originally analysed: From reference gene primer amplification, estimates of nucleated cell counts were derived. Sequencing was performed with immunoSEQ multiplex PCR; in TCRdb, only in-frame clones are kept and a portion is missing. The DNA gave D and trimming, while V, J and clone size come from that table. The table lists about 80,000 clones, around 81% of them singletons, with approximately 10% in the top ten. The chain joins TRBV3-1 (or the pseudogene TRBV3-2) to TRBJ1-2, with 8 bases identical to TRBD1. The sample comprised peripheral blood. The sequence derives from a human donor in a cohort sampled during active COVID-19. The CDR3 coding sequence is TGTGCCAGCAGCATTTCTGCAGGACAGGGTAACTATGGCTACACCTTC. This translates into CASSISAGQGNYGYTF.